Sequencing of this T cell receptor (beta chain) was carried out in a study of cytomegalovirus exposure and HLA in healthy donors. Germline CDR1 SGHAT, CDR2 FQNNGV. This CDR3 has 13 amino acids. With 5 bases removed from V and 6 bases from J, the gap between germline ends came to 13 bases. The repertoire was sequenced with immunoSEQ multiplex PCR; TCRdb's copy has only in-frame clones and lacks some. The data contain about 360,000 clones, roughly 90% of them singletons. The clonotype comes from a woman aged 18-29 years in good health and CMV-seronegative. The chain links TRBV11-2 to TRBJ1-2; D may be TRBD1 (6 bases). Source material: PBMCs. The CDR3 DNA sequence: TGTGCCAGCAGCCCAGACAGGACTCATGGCTACACCTTC. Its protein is CASSPDRTHGYTF.